This TCR beta chain is drawn from a study of cytomegalovirus exposure and HLA in healthy donors. Turning to the study itself: Genetic ancestry analysis placed 75% to 85% of the 410 or so donors that were genotyped in the Caucasian-associated cluster. Study-wide results and caveats: While the bulk of TCR sequences proved rare, some public TCRs turned up in many donors. TCR beta V- and J-gene trimming, according to a later analysis, was linked to a missense DCLRE1C variant. The study listed roughly 160 cytomegalovirus-associated TCR beta chains.

Concerning this clone: The antigen remains undetermined.

Primers included in the PCR were 60 Vbeta and 13 Jbeta primers. Sequencing was performed with immunoSEQ multiplex PCR; in TCRdb, only in-frame clones are kept and a portion is missing. The repertoire holds under 200,000 clones, more than 65% seen once, with about 0.5% in the top ten. The source is a woman aged 45-60 years in good health and CMV-seronegative. The specimen was PBMCs.

The CDR3 loop reads CASSLSGGLYQPQHF. The CDR3 DNA is TGTGCCAGCAGTTTATCAGGGGGCCTCTATCAGCCCCAGCATTTT. The chain recombines TRBV28 with TRBJ1-5; 8 bases map to TRBD1. Germline CDR1 is MDHEN and CDR2 is SYDVKM. The CDR3 has 15 amino acids. V gave up 1 base and J gave up 5 bases; unmatched junction bases: 4.